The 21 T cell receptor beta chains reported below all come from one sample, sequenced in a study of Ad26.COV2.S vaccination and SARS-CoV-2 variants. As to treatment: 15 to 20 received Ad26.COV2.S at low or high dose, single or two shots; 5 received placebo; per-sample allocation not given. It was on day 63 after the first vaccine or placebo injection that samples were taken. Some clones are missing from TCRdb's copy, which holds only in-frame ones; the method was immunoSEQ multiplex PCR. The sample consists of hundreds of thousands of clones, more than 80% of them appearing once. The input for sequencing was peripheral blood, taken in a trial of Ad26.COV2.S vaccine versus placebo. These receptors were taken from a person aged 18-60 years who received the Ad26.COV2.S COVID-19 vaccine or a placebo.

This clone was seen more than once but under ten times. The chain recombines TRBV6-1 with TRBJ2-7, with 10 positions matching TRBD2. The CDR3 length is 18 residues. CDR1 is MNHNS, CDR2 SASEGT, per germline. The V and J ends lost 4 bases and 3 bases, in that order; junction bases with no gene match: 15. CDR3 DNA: TGTGCCAGCAGTGTGTCTTTCGCCGGACTAGCGGAAATCTACGAGCAGTACTTC. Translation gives CASSVSFAGLAEIYEQYF.

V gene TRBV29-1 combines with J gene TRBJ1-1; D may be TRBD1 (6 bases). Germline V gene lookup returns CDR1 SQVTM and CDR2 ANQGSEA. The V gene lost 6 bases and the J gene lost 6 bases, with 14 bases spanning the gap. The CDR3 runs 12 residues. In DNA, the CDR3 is TGCAGCGTCCACAGGGTTGAATCTGAAGCTTTCTTT. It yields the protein CSVHRVESEAFF. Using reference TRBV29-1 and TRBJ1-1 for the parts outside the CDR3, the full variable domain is SAVISQKPSRDICQRGTSLTIQCQVDSQVTMMFWYRQQPGQSLTLIATANQGSEATYESGFVIDKFPISRPNLTFSTLTVSNMSPEDSSIYLCSVHRVESEAFFGQGTRLTVV.

The CDR3 DNA follows: TGTGCCAGCAGCTTAGGACACTCTGGAAACACCATATATTTT. It specifies CASSLGHSGNTIYF. V usage is TRBV7-9 and J usage is TRBJ1-3; D is unclear. V was cut by 1 base and J by 0 bases, with 4 bases left in between. CDR3 length equals 14 residues. CDR1 and CDR2 (germline): SEHNR, FQNEAQ (reference sequence).

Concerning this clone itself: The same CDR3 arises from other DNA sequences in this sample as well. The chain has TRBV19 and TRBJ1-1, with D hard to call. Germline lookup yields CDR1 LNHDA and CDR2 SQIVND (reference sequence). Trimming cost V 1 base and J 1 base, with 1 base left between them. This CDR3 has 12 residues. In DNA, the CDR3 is TGTGCCAGTAGTATAGGGAACACTGAAGCTTTCTTT. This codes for CASSIGNTEAFF.

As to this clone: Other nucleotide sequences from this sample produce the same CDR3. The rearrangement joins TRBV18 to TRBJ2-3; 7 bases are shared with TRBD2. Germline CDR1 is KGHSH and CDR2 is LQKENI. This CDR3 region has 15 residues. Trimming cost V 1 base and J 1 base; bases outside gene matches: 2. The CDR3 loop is CASSPLAGGTDTQYF. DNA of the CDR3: TGTGCCAGCTCACCACTGGCGGGAGGCACAGATACGCAGTATTTT.

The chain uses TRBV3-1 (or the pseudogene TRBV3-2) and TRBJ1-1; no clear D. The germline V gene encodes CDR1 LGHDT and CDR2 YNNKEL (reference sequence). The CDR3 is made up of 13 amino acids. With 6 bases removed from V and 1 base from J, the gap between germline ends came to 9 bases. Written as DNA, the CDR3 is TGTGCCAGCAGGGTACGTTCGAACACTGAAGCTTTCTTT. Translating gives CASRVRSNTEAFF.

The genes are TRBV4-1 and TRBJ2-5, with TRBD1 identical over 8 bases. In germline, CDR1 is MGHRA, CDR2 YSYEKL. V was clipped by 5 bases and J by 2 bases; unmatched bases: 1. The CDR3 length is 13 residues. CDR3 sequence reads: CASSGQGQETQYF. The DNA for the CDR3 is TGCGCCAGCAGCGGACAGGGACAAGAGACCCAGTACTTC.

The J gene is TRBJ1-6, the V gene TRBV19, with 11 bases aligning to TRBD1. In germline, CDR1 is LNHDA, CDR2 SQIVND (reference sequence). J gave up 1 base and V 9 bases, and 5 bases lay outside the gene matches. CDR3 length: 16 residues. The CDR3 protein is CASYGTGGSYNSPLHF. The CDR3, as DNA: TGTGCCAGCTATGGGACAGGGGGATCCTATAATTCACCCCTCCACTTT. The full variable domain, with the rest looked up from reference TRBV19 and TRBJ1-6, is DGGITQSPKYLFRKEGQNVTLSCEQNLNHDAMYWYRQDPGQGLRLIYYSQIVNDFQKGDIAEGYSVSREKKESFPLTVTSAQKNPTAFYLCASYGTGGSYNSPLHFGNGTRLTVT.

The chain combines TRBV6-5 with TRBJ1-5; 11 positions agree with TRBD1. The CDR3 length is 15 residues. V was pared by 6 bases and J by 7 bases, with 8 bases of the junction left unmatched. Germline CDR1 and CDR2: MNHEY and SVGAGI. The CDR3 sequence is CASRGTGGQRQPQHF. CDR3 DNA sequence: TGTGCCAGCAGGGGGACAGGGGGACAGCGCCAGCCCCAGCATTTT.

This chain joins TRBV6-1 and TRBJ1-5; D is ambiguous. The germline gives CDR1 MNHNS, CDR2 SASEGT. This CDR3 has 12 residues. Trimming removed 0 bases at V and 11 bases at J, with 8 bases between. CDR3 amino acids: CASSEARGSQHF. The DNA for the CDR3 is TGTGCCAGCAGTGAAGCGAGAGGATCCCAGCATTTT.

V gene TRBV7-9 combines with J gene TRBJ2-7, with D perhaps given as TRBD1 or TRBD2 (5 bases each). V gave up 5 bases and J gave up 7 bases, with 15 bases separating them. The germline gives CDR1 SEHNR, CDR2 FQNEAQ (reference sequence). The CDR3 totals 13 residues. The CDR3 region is CASSPGPTWEQYF. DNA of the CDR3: TGTGCCAGCAGCCCGGGACCTACTTGGGAGCAGTACTTC.

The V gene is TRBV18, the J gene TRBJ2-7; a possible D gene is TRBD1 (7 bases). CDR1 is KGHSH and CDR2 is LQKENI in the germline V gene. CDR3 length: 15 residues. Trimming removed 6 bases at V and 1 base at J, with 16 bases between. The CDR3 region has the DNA TGTGCCAGCTCCCCATCCGCGGGACAGTCCTACGAGCAGTACTTC. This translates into CASSPSAGQSYEQYF.

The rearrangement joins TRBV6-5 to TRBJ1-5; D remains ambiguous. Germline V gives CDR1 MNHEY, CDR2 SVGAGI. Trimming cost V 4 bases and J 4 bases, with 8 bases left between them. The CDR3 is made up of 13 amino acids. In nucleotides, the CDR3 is TGTGCCAGCAGTTTATCAGGAAATCAGCCCCAGCATTTT. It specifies CASSLSGNQPQHF.

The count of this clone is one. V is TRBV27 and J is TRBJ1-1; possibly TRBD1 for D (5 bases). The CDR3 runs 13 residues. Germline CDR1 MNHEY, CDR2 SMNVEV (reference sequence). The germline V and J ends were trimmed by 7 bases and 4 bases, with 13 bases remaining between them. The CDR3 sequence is CASTLGAGTEAFF. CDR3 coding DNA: TGTGCCAGCACCCTCGGGGCGGGCACTGAAGCTTTCTTT.

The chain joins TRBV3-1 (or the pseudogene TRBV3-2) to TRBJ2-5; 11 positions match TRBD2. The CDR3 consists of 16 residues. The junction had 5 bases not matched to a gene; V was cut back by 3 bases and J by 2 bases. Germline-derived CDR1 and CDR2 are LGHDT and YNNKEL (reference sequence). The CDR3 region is CASSQRLAGTQETQYF. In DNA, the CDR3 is TGTGCCAGCAGCCAGCGACTAGCGGGAACTCAAGAGACCCAGTACTTC.

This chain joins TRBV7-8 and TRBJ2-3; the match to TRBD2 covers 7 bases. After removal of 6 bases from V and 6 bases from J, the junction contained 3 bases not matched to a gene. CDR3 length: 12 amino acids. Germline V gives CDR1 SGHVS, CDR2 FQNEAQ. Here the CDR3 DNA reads TGTGCCAGCAGTTCCGGGGGGGATACGCAGTATTTT. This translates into CASSSGGDTQYF.

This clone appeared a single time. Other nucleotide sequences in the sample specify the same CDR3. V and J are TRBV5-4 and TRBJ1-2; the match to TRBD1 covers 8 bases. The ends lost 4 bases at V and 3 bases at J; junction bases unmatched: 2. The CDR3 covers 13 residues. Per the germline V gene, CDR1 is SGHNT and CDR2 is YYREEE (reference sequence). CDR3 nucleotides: TGTGCCAGCAGCCCGGACAGGGACTATGGCTACACCTTC. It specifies CASSPDRDYGYTF.

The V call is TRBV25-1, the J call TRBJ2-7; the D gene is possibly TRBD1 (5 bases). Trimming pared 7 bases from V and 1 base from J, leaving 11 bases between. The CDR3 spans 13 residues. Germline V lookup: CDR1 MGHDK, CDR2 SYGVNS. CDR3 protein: CASTSGQSYEQYF. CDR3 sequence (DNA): TGTGCCAGCACCTCTGGACAATCCTACGAGCAGTACTTC.

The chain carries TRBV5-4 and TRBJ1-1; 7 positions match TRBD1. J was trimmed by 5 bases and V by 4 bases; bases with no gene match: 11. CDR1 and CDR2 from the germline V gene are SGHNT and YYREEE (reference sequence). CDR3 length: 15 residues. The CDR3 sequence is CASSRNPDRVTEAFF. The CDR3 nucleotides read TGTGCCAGCAGCCGGAACCCCGACAGGGTTACTGAAGCTTTCTTT.

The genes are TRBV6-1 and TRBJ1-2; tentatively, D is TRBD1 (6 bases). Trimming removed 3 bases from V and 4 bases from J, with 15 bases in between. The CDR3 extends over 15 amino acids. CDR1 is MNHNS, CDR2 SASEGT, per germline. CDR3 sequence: CASSDWAGALYGYTF. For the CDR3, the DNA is TGTGCCAGCAGTGATTGGGCAGGGGCACTCTATGGCTACACCTTC.

CDR3 protein: CATSPGAANEKLFF. Here the CDR3 DNA reads TGTGCCACCAGCCCAGGCGCGGCAAACGAAAAACTGTTTTTT. V is TRBV15 and J is TRBJ1-4; no firm D call. CDR3 length: 14 residues. Germline V gives CDR1 LNHNV, CDR2 YYDKDF (reference sequence). With 5 bases removed from V and 8 bases from J, the gap between germline ends came to 15 bases.